This TCR beta chain originates from a study of blood T cell repertoires in COVID-19. Participants were aged about 18 to 89 years from 24 US areas. The CDR3 length is 10 residues. J lost 13 bases, V lost 6 bases, and 7 bases had no gene match. Germline CDR1 is SQVTM and CDR2 is ANQGSEA. Clones were sequenced by immunoSEQ multiplex PCR, and TCRdb holds only the in-frame ones, with some missing. Of about 440,000 clones listed, 90% are singletons. The sample taken for sequencing was PBMCs or T cells enriched from blood (not recorded which). The sequence was obtained from a man aged 18 to 30 who had recovered from COVID-19. The gene calls are TRBV29-1 and TRBJ1-1; 8 bases match TRBD1. The CDR3 loop reads CSVGTGVVFF. CDR3 DNA sequence: TGCAGCGTGGGGACAGGCGTAGTTTTCTTT.